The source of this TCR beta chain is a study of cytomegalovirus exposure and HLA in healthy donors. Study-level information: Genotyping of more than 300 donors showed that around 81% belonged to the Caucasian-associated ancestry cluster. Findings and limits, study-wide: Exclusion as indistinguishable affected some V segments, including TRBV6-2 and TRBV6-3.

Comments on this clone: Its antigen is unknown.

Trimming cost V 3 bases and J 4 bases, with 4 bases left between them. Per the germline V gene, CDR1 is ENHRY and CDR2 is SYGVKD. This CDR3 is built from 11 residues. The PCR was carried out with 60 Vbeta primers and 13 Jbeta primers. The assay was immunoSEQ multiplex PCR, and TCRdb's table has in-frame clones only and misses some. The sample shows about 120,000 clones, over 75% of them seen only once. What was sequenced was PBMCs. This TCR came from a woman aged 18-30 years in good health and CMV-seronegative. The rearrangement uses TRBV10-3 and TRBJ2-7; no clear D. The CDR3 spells CAISDRYEQYF. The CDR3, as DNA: TGTGCCATCAGTGATCGTTACGAGCAGTACTTC.